This T cell receptor beta chain was sequenced in a study of read filtering for tumor transcriptome and immune sequencing. The germline V gene has CDR1 SGHRS and CDR2 YFSETQ. Trimming shortened V by 4 bases and J by 0 bases, and 18 bases separated the two germline ends. The CDR3 is 17 residues long. From approximately 430 ng of RNA, a library with molecular barcoded alpha/delta and beta/gamma adaptors was made. Each CDR3 protein gets one entry after TCRdb re-called the reads with MiXCR. The repertoire holds 45,000 to 55,000 distinct CDR3 sequences, with about 19% as singletons. This TCR derives from a donor at least 40 years old with multiple myeloma. Source material: a population of CD138-negative cells sorted from bone marrow. The genes are TRBV5-1 and TRBJ2-3; D unclear. This chain's CDR3 is CASSPCRLTSSTDTQYF. Written as DNA, the CDR3 is TGCGCCAGCAGCCCTTGTCGACTGACCTCTAGCACAGATACGCAGTATTTT.